The clone carrying this T cell receptor beta chain has a single count. Its antigen is not known. These data originate in a study of T cell responses to AZD1222 COVID-19 vaccine. General study findings and limits: Spike-specific TCR breadth and depth grew following two AZD1222 doses.

CDR1 is SGHAT, CDR2 FQNNGV, per germline. V shed 4 bases and J 6 bases; nucleotides not matched to a gene: 6. This CDR3 has 13 amino acids. Some clones are missing from TCRdb's copy, which holds only in-frame ones; the method was immunoSEQ multiplex PCR. The table has about 55,000 clones, approximately 90% seen once. The V gene is TRBV11-2, the J gene TRBJ2-7; the match to TRBD1 covers 7 bases. The sequence was collected from an adult in good health. Sequenced material: peripheral blood, taken on day 0 of AZD1222 vaccination. This chain's CDR3 is CASSSDREGEQYF. The CDR3, as DNA: TGTGCCAGCAGCTCAGACAGGGAAGGCGAGCAGTACTTC.